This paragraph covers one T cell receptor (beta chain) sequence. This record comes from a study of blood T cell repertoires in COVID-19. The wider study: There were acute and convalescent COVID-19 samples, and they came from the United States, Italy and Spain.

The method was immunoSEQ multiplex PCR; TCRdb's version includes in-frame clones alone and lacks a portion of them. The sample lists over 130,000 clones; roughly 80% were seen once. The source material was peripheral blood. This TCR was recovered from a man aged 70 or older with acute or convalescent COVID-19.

The CDR3 region is CASSFEGQGSTEAFF. The CDR3 nucleotides read TGCGCCAGCAGCTTCGAGGGACAGGGGTCCACTGAAGCTTTCTTT. The J gene is TRBJ1-1, the V gene TRBV5-1, with 10 positions matching TRBD1. Germline trimming cut 2 bases from V and 4 bases from J; bases unmatched to any gene: 5. The germline V gene has CDR1 SGHRS and CDR2 YFSETQ. CDR3 length equals 15 residues.